The 5 T cell receptor beta chains reported below all come from one sample, sequenced in a study of T cell responses to AZD1222 COVID-19 vaccine. Clones were read by immunoSEQ multiplex PCR, and TCRdb kept only the in-frame ones, dropping some. Found here are approximately 100,000 clones, 75% to 90% of them singletons; the top ten hold over 6.5%. This sample comprised peripheral blood, obtained on day 0 of AZD1222 vaccination. The receptors were sampled from an adult in good health.

DNA of the CDR3: TGTGCCAGCAGCTTAGTTTCCGGGACTAGCGGGAGGGCGATGGAGACCCAGTACTTC. As protein: CASSLVSGTSGRAMETQYF. The chain is built from TRBV7-8 and TRBJ2-5, with 16 positions matching TRBD2. Germline V CDR1 and CDR2: SGHVS, FQNEAQ. This CDR3 comprises 19 residues. V shed 1 base and J 5 bases; nucleotides not matched to a gene: 10.

This sequence joins TRBV11-2 and TRBJ1-1; the D is unclear. The V gene's germline CDR1 is SGHAT and CDR2 FQNNGV. The V end lost 5 bases, the J end lost 1 base, and 11 bases lay between the germline ends. This CDR3 has 14 amino acids. CDR3 in DNA: TGTGCCAGCAGCCCCGCGGTGGGGAACACTGAAGCTTTCTTT. It codes for CASSPAVGNTEAFF.

This chain joins TRBV7-6 and TRBJ2-3; D is uncertain. CDR1 is SGHVS, CDR2 FNYEAQ, per germline. The CDR3 loop spans 14 amino acids. V was clipped by 6 bases and J by 2 bases, with 12 bases between them. CDR3 sequence: CASSSNPSTDTQYF. The CDR3 bases are TGTGCCAGCAGTTCCAACCCCTCCACAGATACGCAGTATTTT.

The V call is TRBV21-1, the J call TRBJ1-3; the listed D gene, TRBD1, was not tested against the DNA. TRBV21-1 is designated a pseudogene. The CDR3 covers 15 residues. The CDR3 is CASSIEDRAGNTIYF. CDR3 DNA sequence: TGTGCCAGCAGTATAGAAGACAGGGCTGGAAACACCATATATTTT.

The chain employs TRBV15 and TRBJ2-5, with D perhaps matching TRBD1 or TRBD2 (5 bases each). Germline-derived CDR1 and CDR2 are LNHNV and YYDKDF (reference sequence). V gave up 3 bases and J gave up 2 bases, with 10 bases separating them. This CDR3 contains 14 residues. CDR3 sequence (DNA): TGTGCCACCAGCAGGGGACGGAAACAAGAGACCCAGTACTTC. It yields the protein CATSRGRKQETQYF.